This TCR beta chain appears in the sequencing data of a study of T-cell reconstitution after alpha-beta-depleted transplantation in children. The TCRbeta library was prepared with unique molecular identifiers. TCRdb fed the PCR reads into MiXCR, producing one record per CDR3 protein. The sample lists approximately 270,000 distinct CDR3 sequences, around 25% occurring once. In its sample, this clonotype was seen a few times. The receptor was derived from a female patient aged 2-9 years who had a stem cell transplant for congenital amegakaryocytic thrombocytopenia, so the T cells may come from the graft donor. This specimen was PBMCs, mostly from graft donor cells, taken 360 days after TCRalphabeta/CD19-depleted stem cell transplant.

The CDR3 nucleotides read TGCAGCGTTGACTTTGGGCAGCCAGGCTACACCTTC. It translates to CSVDFGQPGYTF. The chain recombines TRBV29-1 with TRBJ1-2; no clear D. The CDR3 runs to 12 residues. With 3 bases removed from V and 8 bases from J, the gap between germline ends came to 13 bases. Germline values: CDR1 SQVTM, CDR2 ANQGSEA.